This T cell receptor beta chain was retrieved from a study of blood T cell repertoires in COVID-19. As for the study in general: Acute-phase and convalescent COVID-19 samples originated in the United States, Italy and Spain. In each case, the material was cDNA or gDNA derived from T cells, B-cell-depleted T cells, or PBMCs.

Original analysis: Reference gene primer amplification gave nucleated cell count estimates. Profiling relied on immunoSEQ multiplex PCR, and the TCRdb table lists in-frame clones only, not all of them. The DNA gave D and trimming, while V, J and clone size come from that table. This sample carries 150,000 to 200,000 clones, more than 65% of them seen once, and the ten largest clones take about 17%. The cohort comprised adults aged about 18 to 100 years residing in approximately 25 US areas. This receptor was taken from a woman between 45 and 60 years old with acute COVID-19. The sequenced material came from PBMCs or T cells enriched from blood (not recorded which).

The CDR3 loop is CASSLTALQGHQETQYF. DNA of the CDR3: TGTGCCAGCAGCTTAACGGCCCTGCAGGGGCACCAAGAGACCCAGTACTTC. The chain combines TRBV7-3 with TRBJ2-5; D is perhaps TRBD1 (6 bases). Trimming took off 0 bases at V and 0 bases at J, with 14 bases between the two ends. This CDR3 is 17 amino acids long. The germline V gene has CDR1 SGHTA and CDR2 FQGTGA.